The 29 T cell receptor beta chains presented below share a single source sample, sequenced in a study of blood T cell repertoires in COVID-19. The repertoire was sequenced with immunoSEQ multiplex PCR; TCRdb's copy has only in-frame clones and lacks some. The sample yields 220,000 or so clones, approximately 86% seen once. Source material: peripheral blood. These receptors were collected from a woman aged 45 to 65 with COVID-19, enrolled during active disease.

The DNA for the CDR3 is TGCGCCAGCAGCTGGGGGACAGGGTTCGGGACCCAGTACTTC. Translating it yields CASSWGTGFGTQYF. The chain combines TRBV5-1 with TRBJ2-5; 9 nucleotides line up with TRBD1. J was trimmed by 7 bases and V by 3 bases; bases with no gene match: 7. Looked up from germline, CDR1 is SGHRS and CDR2 is YFSETQ. The CDR3 is 14 amino acids.

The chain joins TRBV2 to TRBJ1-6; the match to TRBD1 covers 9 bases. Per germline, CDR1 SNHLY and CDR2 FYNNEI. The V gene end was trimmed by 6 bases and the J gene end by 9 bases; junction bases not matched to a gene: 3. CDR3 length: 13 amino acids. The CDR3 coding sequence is TGTGCCAGCAGACGGACAGGGGTTTCACCCCTCCACTTT. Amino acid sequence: CASRRTGVSPLHF.

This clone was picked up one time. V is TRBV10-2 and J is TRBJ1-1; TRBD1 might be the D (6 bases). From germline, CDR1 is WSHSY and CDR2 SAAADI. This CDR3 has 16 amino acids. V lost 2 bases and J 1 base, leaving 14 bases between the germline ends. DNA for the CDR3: TGCGCCAGCAGTGAGGGGCCTGGGGGGGCGAACACTGAAGCTTTCTTT. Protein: CASSEGPGGANTEAFF.

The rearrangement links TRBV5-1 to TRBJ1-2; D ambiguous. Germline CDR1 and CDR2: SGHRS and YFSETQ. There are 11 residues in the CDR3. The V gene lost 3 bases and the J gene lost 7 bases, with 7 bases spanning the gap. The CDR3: CASSSEGGYTF. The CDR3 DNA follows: TGCGCCAGCAGCTCTGAGGGTGGCTACACCTTC. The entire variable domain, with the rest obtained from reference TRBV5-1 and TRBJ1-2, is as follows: KAGVTQTPRYLIKTRGQQVTLSCSPISGHRSVSWYQQTPGQGLQFLFEYFSETQRNKGNFPGRFSGRQFSNSRSEMNVSTLELGDSALYLCASSSEGGYTFGSGTRLTVV.

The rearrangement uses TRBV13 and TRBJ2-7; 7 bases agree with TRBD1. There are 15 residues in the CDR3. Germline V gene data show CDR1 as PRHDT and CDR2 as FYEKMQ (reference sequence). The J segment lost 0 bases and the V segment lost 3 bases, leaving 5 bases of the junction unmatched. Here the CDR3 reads CASSLSQGSSYEQYF. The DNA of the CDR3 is TGTGCCAGCAGCTTGTCACAGGGGAGCTCCTACGAGCAGTACTTC.

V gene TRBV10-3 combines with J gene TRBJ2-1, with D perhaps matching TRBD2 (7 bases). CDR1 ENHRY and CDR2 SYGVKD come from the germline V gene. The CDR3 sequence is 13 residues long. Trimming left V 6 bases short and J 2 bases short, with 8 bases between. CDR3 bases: TGTGCCATCAGCGGGGGGCCCTACAATGAGCAGTTCTTC. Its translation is CAISGGPYNEQFF.

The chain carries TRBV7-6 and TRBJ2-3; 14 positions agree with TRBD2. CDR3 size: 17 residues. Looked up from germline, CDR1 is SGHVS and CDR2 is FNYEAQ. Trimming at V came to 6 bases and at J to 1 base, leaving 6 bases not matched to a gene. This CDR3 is CASRPGTSGGGTDTQYF. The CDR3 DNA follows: TGTGCCAGCAGGCCCGGGACTAGCGGGGGTGGCACAGATACGCAGTATTTT.

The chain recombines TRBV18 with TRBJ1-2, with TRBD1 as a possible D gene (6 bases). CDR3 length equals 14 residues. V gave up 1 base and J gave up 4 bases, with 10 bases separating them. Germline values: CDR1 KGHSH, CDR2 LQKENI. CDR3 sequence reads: CASSPLGDTYGYTF. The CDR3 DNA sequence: TGTGCCAGCTCACCACTAGGGGACACCTATGGCTACACCTTC.

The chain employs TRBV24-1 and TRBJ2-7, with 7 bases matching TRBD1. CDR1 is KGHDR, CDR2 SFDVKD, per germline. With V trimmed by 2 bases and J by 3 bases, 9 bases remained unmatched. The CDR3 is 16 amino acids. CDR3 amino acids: CATSDSRQGNIYEQYF. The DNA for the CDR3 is TGTGCCACCAGTGATTCCCGACAGGGTAATATCTACGAGCAGTACTTC.

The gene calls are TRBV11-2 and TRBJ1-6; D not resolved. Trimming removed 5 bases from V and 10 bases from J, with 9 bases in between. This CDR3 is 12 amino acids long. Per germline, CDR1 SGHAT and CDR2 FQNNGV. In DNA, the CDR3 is TGTGCCAGCAGCCCCTCAGCGTCACCCCTCCACTTT. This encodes CASSPSASPLHF.

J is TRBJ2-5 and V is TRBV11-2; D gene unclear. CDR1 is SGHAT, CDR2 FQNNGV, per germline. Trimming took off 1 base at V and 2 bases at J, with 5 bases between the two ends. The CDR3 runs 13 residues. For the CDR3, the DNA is TGTGCCAGCAGCTTAGCCTCTCAAGAGACCCAGTACTTC. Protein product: CASSLASQETQYF.

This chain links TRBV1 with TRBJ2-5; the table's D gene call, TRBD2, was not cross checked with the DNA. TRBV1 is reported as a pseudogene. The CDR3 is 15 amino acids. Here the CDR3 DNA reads TGCACCAGCAGCCAAGAAACGGGGATCCAAGAGACCCAGTACTTC. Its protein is CTSSQETGIQETQYF.

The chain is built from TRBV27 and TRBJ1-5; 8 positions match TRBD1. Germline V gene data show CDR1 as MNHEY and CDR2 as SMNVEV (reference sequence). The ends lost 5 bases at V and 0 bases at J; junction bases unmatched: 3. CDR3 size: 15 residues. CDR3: CASSPGGYSNQPQHF. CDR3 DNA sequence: TGTGCCAGCAGTCCAGGGGGCTATAGCAATCAGCCCCAGCATTTT.

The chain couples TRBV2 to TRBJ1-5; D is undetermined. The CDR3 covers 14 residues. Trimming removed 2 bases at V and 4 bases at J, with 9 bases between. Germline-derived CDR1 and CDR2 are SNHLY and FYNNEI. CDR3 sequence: CASSELALNQPQHF. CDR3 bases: TGTGCCAGCAGTGAACTGGCCCTTAATCAGCCCCAGCATTTT.

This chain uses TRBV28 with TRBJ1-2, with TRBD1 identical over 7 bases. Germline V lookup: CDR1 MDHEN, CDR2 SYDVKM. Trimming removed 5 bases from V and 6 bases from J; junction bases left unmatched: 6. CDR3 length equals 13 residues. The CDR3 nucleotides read TGTGCCAGCAGTCCGACAGGGACGGATGGCTACACCTTC. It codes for CASSPTGTDGYTF.

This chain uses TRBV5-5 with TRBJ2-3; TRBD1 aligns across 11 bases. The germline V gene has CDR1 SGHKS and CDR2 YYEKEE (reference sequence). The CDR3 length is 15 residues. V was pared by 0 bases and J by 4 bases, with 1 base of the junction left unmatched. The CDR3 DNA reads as TGTGCCAGCAGCTTGGTGGGACAGGGGGCAGATACGCAGTATTTT. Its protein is CASSLVGQGADTQYF.

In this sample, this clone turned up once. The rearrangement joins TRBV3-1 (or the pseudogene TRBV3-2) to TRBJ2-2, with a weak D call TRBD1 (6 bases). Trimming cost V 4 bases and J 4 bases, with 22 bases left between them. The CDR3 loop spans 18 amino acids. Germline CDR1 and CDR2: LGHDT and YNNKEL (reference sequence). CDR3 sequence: CASSPPPRGPRSTGELFF. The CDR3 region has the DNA TGTGCCAGCAGCCCTCCGCCCAGGGGCCCGCGGAGCACCGGGGAGCTGTTTTTT.

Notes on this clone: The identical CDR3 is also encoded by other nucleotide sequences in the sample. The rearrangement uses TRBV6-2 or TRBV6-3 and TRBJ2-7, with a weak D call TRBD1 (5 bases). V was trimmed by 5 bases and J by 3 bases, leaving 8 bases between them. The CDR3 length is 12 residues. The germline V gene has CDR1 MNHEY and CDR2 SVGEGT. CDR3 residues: CASSRGSYEQYF. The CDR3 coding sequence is TGTGCCAGCAGTAGGGGAAGCTACGAGCAGTACTTC.

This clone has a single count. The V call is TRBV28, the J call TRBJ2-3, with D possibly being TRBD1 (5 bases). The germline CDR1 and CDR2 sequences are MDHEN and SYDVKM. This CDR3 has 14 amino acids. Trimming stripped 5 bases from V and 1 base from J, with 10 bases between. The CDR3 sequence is CASSPRTRTDTQYF. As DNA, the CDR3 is TGTGCCAGCAGTCCCCGGACACGCACAGATACGCAGTATTTT.

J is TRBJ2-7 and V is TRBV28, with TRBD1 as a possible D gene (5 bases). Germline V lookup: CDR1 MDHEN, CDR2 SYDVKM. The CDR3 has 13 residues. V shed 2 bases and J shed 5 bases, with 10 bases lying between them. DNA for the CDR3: TGTGCCAGCAGTTTACAGGGTGTCCACGAGCAGTACGTC. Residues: CASSLQGVHEQYV.

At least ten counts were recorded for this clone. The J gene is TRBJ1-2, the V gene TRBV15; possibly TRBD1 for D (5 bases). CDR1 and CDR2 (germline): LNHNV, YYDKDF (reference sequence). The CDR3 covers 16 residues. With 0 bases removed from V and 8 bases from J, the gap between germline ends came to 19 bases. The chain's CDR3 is CATSRDQGATSAGYTF. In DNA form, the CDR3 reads TGTGCCACCAGCAGAGATCAAGGGGCAACGTCTGCGGGCTACACCTTC.

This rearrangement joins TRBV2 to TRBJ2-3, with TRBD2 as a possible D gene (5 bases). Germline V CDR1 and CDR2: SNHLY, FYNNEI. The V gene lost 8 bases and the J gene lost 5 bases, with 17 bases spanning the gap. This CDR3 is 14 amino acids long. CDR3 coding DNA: TGTGCCAGCGGGAATGACTATACCCTAGATACGCAGTATTTT. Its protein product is CASGNDYTLDTQYF.

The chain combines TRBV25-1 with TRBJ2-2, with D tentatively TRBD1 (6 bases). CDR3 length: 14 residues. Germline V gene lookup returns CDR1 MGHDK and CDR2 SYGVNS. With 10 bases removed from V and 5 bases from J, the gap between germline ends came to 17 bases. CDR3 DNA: TGTGCCACCTCCCGGGACACTCTAACCGGGGAGCTGTTTTTT. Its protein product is CATSRDTLTGELFF.

The CDR3 sequence: CASSLGPDRVKGYEQYF. In nucleotides, the CDR3 is TGCGCCAGCAGCTTGGGCCCGGACAGGGTAAAAGGCTACGAGCAGTACTTC. The genes are TRBV5-1 and TRBJ2-7; 8 bases line up with TRBD1. After removal of 0 bases from V and 3 bases from J, the junction contained 11 bases not matched to a gene. Germline CDR1 SGHRS, CDR2 YFSETQ. This CDR3 has 17 residues.

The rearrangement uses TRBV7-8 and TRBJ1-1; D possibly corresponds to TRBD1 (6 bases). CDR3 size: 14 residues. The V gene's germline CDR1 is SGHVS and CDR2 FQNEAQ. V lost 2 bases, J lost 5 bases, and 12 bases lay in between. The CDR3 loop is CASSLNTGYTEAFF. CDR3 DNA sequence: TGTGCCAGCAGCTTAAATACAGGGTATACTGAAGCTTTCTTT.

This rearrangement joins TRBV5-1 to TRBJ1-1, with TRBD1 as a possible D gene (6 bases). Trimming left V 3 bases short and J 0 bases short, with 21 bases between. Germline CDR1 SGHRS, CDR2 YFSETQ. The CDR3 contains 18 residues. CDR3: CASSSALSFQGLNTEAFF. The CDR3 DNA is TGCGCCAGCAGCTCAGCCCTGAGCTTTCAGGGGCTGAACACTGAAGCTTTCTTT.

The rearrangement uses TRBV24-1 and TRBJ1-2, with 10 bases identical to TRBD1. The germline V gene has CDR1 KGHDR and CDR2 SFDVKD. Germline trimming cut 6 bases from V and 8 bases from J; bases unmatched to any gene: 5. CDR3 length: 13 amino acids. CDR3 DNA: TGTGCCACCAGTCGGACAGGGGGGAGAGGCTACACCTTC. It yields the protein CATSRTGGRGYTF.

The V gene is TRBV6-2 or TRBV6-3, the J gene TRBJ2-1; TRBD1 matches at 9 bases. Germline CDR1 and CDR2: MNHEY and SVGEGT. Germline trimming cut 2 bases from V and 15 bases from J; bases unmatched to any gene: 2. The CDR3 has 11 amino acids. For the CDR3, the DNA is TGTGCCAGCAGTTACCCGGGACAGGGGTTCTTC. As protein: CASSYPGQGFF.

CDR3 amino acids: CASGTDYGYTF. CDR3 nucleotides: TGTGCCAGCGGGACAGACTATGGCTACACCTTC. The genes are TRBV28 and TRBJ1-2; 7 nucleotides match TRBD1. Germline V gene lookup returns CDR1 MDHEN and CDR2 SYDVKM. V lost 8 bases and J lost 3; bases outside the gene matches: 0. The CDR3 loop spans 11 amino acids.